One sample yielded the 16 T cell receptor beta chains listed below, sequenced in a study of blood T cell repertoires in COVID-19. This table comes from immunoSEQ multiplex PCR, and its TCRdb copy is limited to in-frame clones, with some not included. The sample shows around 150,000 clones, 70% to 85% of them seen only once. Sequenced material: peripheral blood. Every receptor here comes from a woman aged 40-49 years with COVID-19, enrolled during active disease.

The gene calls are TRBV25-1 and TRBJ1-1; TRBD1 matches 8 bases. This CDR3 is built from 16 residues. V shed 6 bases, J shed 3 bases, and the junction held 12 bases outside the gene matches. Per germline, CDR1 MGHDK and CDR2 SYGVNS. Written as DNA, the CDR3 is TGTGCCAGCAGGGCCAGGGGGCCCCGTGTGGACACTGAAGCTTTCTTT. Protein: CASRARGPRVDTEAFF. The complete variable domain, with remaining parts taken from reference TRBV25-1 and TRBJ1-1, reads EADIYQTPRYLVIGTGKKITLECSQTMGHDKMYWYQQDPGMELHLIHYSYGVNSTEKGDLSSESTVSRIRTEHFPLTLESARPSHTSQYLCASRARGPRVDTEAFFGQGTRLTVV.

The chain is built from TRBV29-1 and TRBJ2-3, with D hard to call. The CDR3 contains 12 residues. V dropped 4 bases and J dropped 7 bases, with 12 bases sitting between them. Germline CDR1 reads SQVTM; CDR2 reads ANQGSEA. The CDR3 spells CSVAHSHNTQYF. The DNA of the CDR3 is TGCAGCGTTGCCCATAGCCATAATACGCAGTATTTT.

This sequence joins TRBV25-1 and TRBJ1-1, with D hard to call. This CDR3 comprises 14 residues. Trimming removed 6 bases from V and 0 bases from J, with 11 bases in between. Germline V CDR1 and CDR2: MGHDK, SYGVNS. CDR3 sequence: CASSPLMMNTEAFF. The CDR3 bases are TGTGCCAGCAGCCCCCTAATGATGAACACTGAAGCTTTCTTT.

V and J are TRBV3-1 (or the pseudogene TRBV3-2) and TRBJ2-7; 11 bases agree with TRBD2. This CDR3 contains 17 residues. Trimming at V came to 2 bases and at J to 4 bases, leaving 10 bases not matched to a gene. Germline CDR1 is LGHDT and CDR2 is YNNKEL (reference sequence). In nucleotides, the CDR3 is TGTGCCAGCAGCCAATCTCCTAGCGGGAGGTTTGTGTACGAGCAGTACTTC. Translation: CASSQSPSGRFVYEQYF.

In this sample, this clone turned up a few times. The CDR3 here is CASKPHLGGGQGSSTSGRQETQYF. The DNA of the CDR3 is TGTGCCAGCAAGCCCCACCTCGGGGGAGGGCAGGGCTCGTCGACTAGCGGGAGGCAAGAGACCCAGTACTTC. This chain uses TRBV28 with TRBJ2-5, with 13 nucleotides matching TRBD2. CDR3 length: 24 residues. CDR1 and CDR2 from the germline V gene are MDHEN and SYDVKM. Germline trimming cut 7 bases from V and 2 bases from J; bases unmatched to any gene: 31.

The chain carries TRBV7-6 and TRBJ2-7, with TRBD2 matching over 11 bases. With V trimmed by 1 base and J by 4 bases, 6 bases remained unmatched. The CDR3 is made up of 16 amino acids. Germline V lookup: CDR1 SGHVS, CDR2 FNYEAQ. The CDR3 sequence: CASSLEGTSGRYEQYF. For the CDR3, the DNA is TGTGCCAGCAGCTTAGAAGGCACTAGCGGGAGATACGAGCAGTACTTC.

The genes are TRBV19 and TRBJ2-1; D gene uncertain. The CDR3 loop spans 14 amino acids. V shed 3 bases and J shed 6 bases, with 12 bases lying between them. Germline V gives CDR1 LNHDA, CDR2 SQIVND (reference sequence). CDR3 region: CASSIMGELNEQFF. CDR3 coding DNA: TGTGCCAGTAGTATTATGGGCGAGCTCAATGAGCAGTTCTTC.

This clone was counted once. This chain uses TRBV5-1 with TRBJ2-5; TRBD1 matches 7 bases. V dropped 2 bases and J dropped 1; count of bases not matched to a gene: 2. The germline V gene has CDR1 SGHRS and CDR2 YFSETQ. This CDR3 region has 14 residues. The CDR3 loop reads CASSLQGFQETQYF. In DNA form, the CDR3 reads TGCGCCAGCAGCTTACAGGGGTTCCAAGAGACCCAGTACTTC.

The genes are TRBV5-8 and TRBJ1-5; D ambiguous. CDR3 length equals 15 residues. The germline V and J ends were trimmed by 1 base and 6 bases, with 14 bases remaining between them. In germline, CDR1 is SGHTS, CDR2 YDEGEE. The CDR3 protein is CASSLYAAVGQPQHF. The CDR3 coding sequence is TGTGCCAGCAGCTTGTATGCGGCAGTTGGTCAGCCCCAGCATTTT. The whole variable domain, remainder taken from reference TRBV5-8 and TRBJ1-5, is EAGVTQSPTHLIKTRGQQATLRCSPISGHTSVYWYQQALGLGLQFLLWYDEGEERNRGNFPPRFSGRQFPNYSSELNVNALELEDSALYLCASSLYAAVGQPQHFGDGTRLSIL.

The chain couples TRBV18 to TRBJ1-4; 8 positions agree with TRBD1. CDR3 size: 16 residues. Germline CDR1 and CDR2: KGHSH and LQKENI. Trimming removed 0 bases from V and 4 bases from J; junction bases left unmatched: 4. The CDR3 protein is CASSPPRGQGNEKLFF. CDR3 DNA: TGTGCCAGCTCACCACCGCGAGGACAGGGTAATGAAAAACTGTTTTTT.

V is TRBV6-5 and J is TRBJ2-3; 7 positions match TRBD2. Trimming at V came to 5 bases and at J to 2 bases, leaving 4 bases not matched to a gene. The CDR3 has 14 amino acids. Germline lookup yields CDR1 MNHEY and CDR2 SVGAGI. CDR3 bases: TGTGCCAGCAGTATCGGGGACTACACAGATACGCAGTATTTT. As protein: CASSIGDYTDTQYF.

J is TRBJ2-7 and V is TRBV6-6; TRBD2 is a possible D gene (5 bases). CDR3 size: 15 residues. The V gene's germline CDR1 is MNHNY and CDR2 SVGAGI (reference sequence). V lost 4 bases and J lost 7, with 20 bases in between. CDR3 sequence: CASSSQQDLPGEQYV. In DNA, the CDR3 is TGTGCCAGCAGTTCCCAGCAGGACCTCCCGGGGGAGCAGTACGTC.

This chain connects TRBV30 to TRBJ2-3; perhaps TRBD1 as D (6 bases). The CDR3 consists of 16 residues. Trimming cost V 3 bases and J 2 bases, with 18 bases left between them. CDR1 and CDR2 (germline): GTSNPN, SVGIG (reference sequence). CDR3 protein: CAWSPGVAPSTDTQYF. The CDR3 region has the DNA TGTGCCTGGAGCCCAGGGGTGGCACCCTCCACAGATACGCAGTATTTT.

The chain has TRBV28 and TRBJ2-5, with no clear D. The V gene lost 6 bases and the J gene lost 7 bases, with 15 bases spanning the gap. The CDR3 runs 13 residues. In germline, CDR1 is MDHEN, CDR2 SYDVKM. CDR3 bases: TGTGCCAGCAGCCCTCGAGCCGTCGGGACCCAGTACTTC. Translation gives CASSPRAVGTQYF.

The J gene is TRBJ2-7, the V gene TRBV29-1; D might be TRBD2 (7 bases). CDR3 size: 12 residues. The germline V gene has CDR1 SQVTM and CDR2 ANQGSEA. V lost 3 bases, J lost 7 bases, and 13 bases lay in between. The CDR3 sequence: CSVEAGAREQYF. Here the CDR3 DNA reads TGCAGCGTTGAGGCGGGGGCGAGGGAGCAGTACTTC.

For this clone: An end of the junction differs from the germline gene, which may be a read error. The rearrangement links TRBV30 to TRBJ2-3, with TRBD2 identical over 7 bases. There are 12 residues in the CDR3. Germline CDR1 is GTSNPN and CDR2 is SVGIG (reference sequence). CDR3 loop: CSGERDTDTQYF. The CDR3, as DNA: TGCTCGGGGGAGCGGGACACAGATACGCAGTATTTT.